These 5 T cell receptor beta chains originate from one sample sequenced in a study of shared clonotypes between healthy human individuals. The protocol was immunoSEQ multiplex PCR, while the TCRdb copy is restricted to in-frame clones and leaves out a portion. The sample consists of about 1 million clones, around 74% of them appearing once. The sample consisted of memory CD4+ T cells sorted from blood. The subset denotes: CD45RA-negative fraction. These receptor sequences come from a man younger than 30 in good health.

The J gene is TRBJ1-6, the V gene TRBV19, with unresolved D. V dropped 4 bases and J dropped 7 bases, with 5 bases sitting between them. The CDR3 sequence is 12 residues long. Germline V gene data show CDR1 as LNHDA and CDR2 as SQIVND (reference sequence). The CDR3 spells CASSRANSPLHF. DNA for the CDR3: TGTGCCAGTAGTAGAGCGAATTCACCCCTCCACTTT.

The gene calls are TRBV7-2 and TRBJ2-5; the match to TRBD1 covers 7 bases. J was trimmed by 5 bases and V by 4 bases; bases with no gene match: 10. This CDR3 has 15 amino acids. Germline V lookup: CDR1 SGHTA, CDR2 FQGNSA. The CDR3 DNA reads TGTGCCAGCAGCTCGCCGACAGGGTGGACGGAGACCCAGTACTTC. Its translation is CASSSPTGWTETQYF.

This clone has a handful of counts. The chain uses TRBV20-1 and TRBJ1-1; D perhaps matches TRBD1 (6 bases). Germline V gene data show CDR1 as DFQATT and CDR2 as SNEGSKA (reference sequence). This CDR3 has 11 amino acids. V lost 6 bases and J 9 bases, leaving 14 bases between the germline ends. The DNA for the CDR3 is TGCAGTGCCCCGCGGGACATTCAAGCTTTCTTT. This gives the protein CSAPRDIQAFF.

This chain joins TRBV7-9 and TRBJ1-2, with 7 bases lining up with TRBD1. This CDR3 has 14 amino acids. Germline V gene sequence: CDR1 SEHNR, CDR2 FQNEAQ (reference sequence). Unmatched junction bases numbered 2, after V lost 0 bases and J lost 4 bases. The CDR3 spells CASSLAGQPYGYTF. As DNA, the CDR3 is TGTGCCAGCAGCTTAGCGGGACAGCCCTATGGCTACACCTTC.

V and J are TRBV11-1 and TRBJ1-1; D remains unclear. The CDR3 has 14 residues. CDR1 and CDR2 (germline): SGHAT, FQDESV (reference sequence). Between the trimmed V and J ends, which lost 6 bases and 5 bases, there was a span of 16 bases. Here the CDR3 reads CASSLSGWGTEAFF. The CDR3 bases are TGTGCCAGCAGTTTGAGTGGGTGGGGTACTGAAGCTTTCTTT.